This TCR beta chain is from a study of a mutant IDH1 vaccine in newly diagnosed glioma. Study background: Vaccination was launched 4-6 weeks after radiotherapy alone, or with temozolomide cycles. Previous treatment comprised radiotherapy, temozolomide, or both, mostly both. Visit V12 was at week 35; visit V13 was at week 47.

A remark on this clone: The antigen remains undetermined.

Generated by immunoSEQ multiplex PCR, the TCRdb table keeps only in-frame clones and is missing some. In the table there are approximately 30,000 clones, roughly three quarters of which are singletons. As for time point: week 35, safety follow-up. One vaccine dose held 300 ug of mutant IDH1 20-mer peptide and came with topical imiquimod. This CDR3 has 11 amino acids. The V gene lost 5 bases and the J gene lost 2 bases, with 1 base spanning the gap. From germline, CDR1 is SNHLY and CDR2 FYNNEI. The input for sequencing was PBMCs, taken from a glioma patient whose treatment included an IDH1 peptide vaccine. The receptor was isolated from a woman younger than 45 with glioma. Some clones in this sample may be carry-over from other donors' samples. The chain uses TRBV2 and TRBJ2-1; D is uncertain. The CDR3 protein is CASSPYNEQFF. The CDR3 DNA is TGTGCCAGCAGTCCCTACAATGAGCAGTTCTTC.